This T cell receptor (beta chain) was recovered during a study of blood T cell repertoires in COVID-19. The table came from immunoSEQ multiplex PCR; TCRdb's copy has only in-frame clones and leaves some out. The data hold 180,000 or so clones, with around 85% observed a single time. Trimming cost V 0 bases and J 8 bases, with 11 bases left between them. This CDR3 comprises 13 residues. From germline, CDR1 is WNHNN and CDR2 SYGVQD (reference sequence). V is TRBV10-1 and J is TRBJ2-7; D possibly corresponds to TRBD1 (6 bases). Sequencing input: peripheral blood. The sequence was collected from a woman in her sixties with acute or convalescent COVID-19. The CDR3 is CASSESGRDKQYF. The CDR3, as DNA: TGCGCCAGCAGTGAGTCGGGCAGGGACAAGCAGTACTTC.